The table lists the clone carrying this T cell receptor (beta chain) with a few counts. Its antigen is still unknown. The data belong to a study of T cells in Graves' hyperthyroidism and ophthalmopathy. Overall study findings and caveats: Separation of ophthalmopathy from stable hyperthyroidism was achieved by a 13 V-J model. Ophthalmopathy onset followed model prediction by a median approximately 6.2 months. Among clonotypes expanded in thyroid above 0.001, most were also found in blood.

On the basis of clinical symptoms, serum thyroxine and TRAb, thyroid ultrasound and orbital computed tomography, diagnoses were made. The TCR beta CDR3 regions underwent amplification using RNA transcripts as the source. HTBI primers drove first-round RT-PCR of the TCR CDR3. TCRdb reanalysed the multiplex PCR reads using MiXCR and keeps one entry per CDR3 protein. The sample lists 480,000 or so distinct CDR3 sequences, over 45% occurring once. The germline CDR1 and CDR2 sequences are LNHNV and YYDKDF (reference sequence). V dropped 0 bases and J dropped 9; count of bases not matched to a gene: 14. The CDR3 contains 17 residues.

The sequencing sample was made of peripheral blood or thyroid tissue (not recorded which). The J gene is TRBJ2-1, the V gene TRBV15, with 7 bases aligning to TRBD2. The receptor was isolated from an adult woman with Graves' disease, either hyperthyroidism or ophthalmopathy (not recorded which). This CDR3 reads CATSRDRSGGRGSEQFF. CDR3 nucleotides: TGTGCCACCAGCAGAGATAGGTCGGGCGGGAGAGGGAGTGAGCAGTTCTTC.